The entry below describes one T cell receptor beta chain. The data originate from a study of blood T cell repertoires in COVID-19. Study-wide context: The cDNA or gDNA used as material had been derived from T cells, B-cell-depleted T cells, or PBMCs.

Per germline, CDR1 LNHDA and CDR2 SQIVND (reference sequence). CDR3 size: 16 residues. Trimming removed 9 bases at V and 0 bases at J, with 20 bases between. Per the authors' pipeline: Reference gene primer amplification yielded estimated nucleated cell counts. The repertoire was sequenced with immunoSEQ multiplex PCR; TCRdb's copy has only in-frame clones and lacks some. From that table come the V and J calls and clone size; the DNA was used to work out D and trimming. The top ten clones hold more than 40% of a sample with some 130,000 clones, over 70% of them seen once. This TCR derives from a human donor in a cohort sampled during active COVID-19. The sequenced material came from peripheral blood. V gene TRBV19 combines with J gene TRBJ1-2, with D tentatively TRBD1 (6 bases). CDR3 nucleotide sequence: TGTGCCAGCGGGCGTTTGGGGCAGGGGACTAACTATGGCTACACCTTC. Its translation: CASGRLGQGTNYGYTF.